This T cell receptor (beta chain) was observed in a study of blood T cell repertoires in COVID-19 (dated by TCRdb to 2018 to 2020). Study-level background: Samples from collaborators originated in the United States, Italy and Spain and spanned both the acute and convalescent phases of COVID-19. The material from the prospective study consisted of cDNA or gDNA derived from T cells, B-cell-depleted T cells, or PBMCs. Subjects who had been exposed to COVID-19, were actively infected with it, or had recovered from it provided the deeply sampled blood TCRbeta repertoires that made up the dataset. The repertoires were released in a freely available public database meant as a resource for research on the immune response to SARS-CoV-2. The samples were drawn from the first 160 participants of the ongoing ImmuneRACE study and from some 1,300 subjects provided by 6 global collaborators. The sample metadata nearly always contained a de-identified subject ID, COVID-19 status, age in years and sex. Where available, HLA class I and class II types were taken from metadata supplied by the sample provider and were not determined by assay-based typing. Overall study results and their limits: Clinical and demographic metadata were provided uncurated, with the amount varying by source and participant.

Concerning this clone itself: The target of this receptor is not known. Within one base of it there is no much larger clone, and no base qualities were kept.

The immunoSEQ Assay, a bias-controlled multiplex PCR, was used to amplify TCRbeta CDR3 regions from genomic DNA. On the authors' methods: Within the assay, amplification of reference gene primers was used to estimate how many nucleated cells each sample contained. Sequence reads were collapsed and filtered to measure the absolute abundance of every unique TCRbeta CDR3 rearrangement. Productive Simpson clonality was computed per sample as the square root of Simpson's diversity index over productive rearrangements. This is the immuneACCESS table as TCRdb keeps it, with only in-frame sequences that have V and J called. A part of the clones is gone; compared with another copy, unresolved V genes explain less than half, and the rest is unexplained. V and J calls and clone size are as listed in that table; D and trimming were resolved from the DNA. For this sample the table gives tens of thousands of clones, of which roughly nine tenths were detected only once. 3% of the sample lies in the top ten.

Whole blood was collected in K2EDTA tubes by collaborating institutions according to the institutions' own protocols. Collaborator samples were shipped for TCRbeta analysis as frozen whole blood, isolated PBMCs, or DNA extracted from either sample type. From its cysteine to its phenylalanine, the CDR3 spans 12 amino acids. Only the CDR3 portion is preserved as DNA: 36 bases, with reading frame beginning at the first base. Taken from the germline V gene (reference sequence), the CDR1 and CDR2 loops are MNHEY and SMNVEV. A distance of 8 bases separates the germline ends of V and J, which lose 5 bases and 6 bases respectively.

Recombination connected TRBV27 to TRBJ2-1; too little of a D gene remains to name it. This receptor was taken from a woman in her fifties or sixties with active or convalescent COVID-19. The sequencing sample was made of peripheral blood. The DNA is TGTGCCAGCAGTGACCTAGGCAATGAGCAGTTCTTC. Translated, it gives CASSDLGNEQFF.